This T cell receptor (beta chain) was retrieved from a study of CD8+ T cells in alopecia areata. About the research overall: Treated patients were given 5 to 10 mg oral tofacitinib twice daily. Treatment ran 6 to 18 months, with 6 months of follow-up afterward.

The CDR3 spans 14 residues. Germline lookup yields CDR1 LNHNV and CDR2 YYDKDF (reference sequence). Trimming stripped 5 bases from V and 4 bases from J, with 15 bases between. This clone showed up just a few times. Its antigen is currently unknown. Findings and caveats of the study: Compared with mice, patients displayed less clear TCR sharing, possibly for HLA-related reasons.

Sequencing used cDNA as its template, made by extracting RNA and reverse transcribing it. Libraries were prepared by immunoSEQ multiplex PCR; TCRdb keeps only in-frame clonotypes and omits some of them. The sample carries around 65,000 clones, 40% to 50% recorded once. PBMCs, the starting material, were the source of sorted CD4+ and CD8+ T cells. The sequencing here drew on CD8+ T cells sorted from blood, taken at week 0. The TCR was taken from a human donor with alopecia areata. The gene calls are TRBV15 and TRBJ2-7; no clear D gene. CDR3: CATSRRGGEYEQYF. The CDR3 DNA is TGTGCCACCAGCCGTCGTGGCGGTGAGTACGAGCAGTACTTC.